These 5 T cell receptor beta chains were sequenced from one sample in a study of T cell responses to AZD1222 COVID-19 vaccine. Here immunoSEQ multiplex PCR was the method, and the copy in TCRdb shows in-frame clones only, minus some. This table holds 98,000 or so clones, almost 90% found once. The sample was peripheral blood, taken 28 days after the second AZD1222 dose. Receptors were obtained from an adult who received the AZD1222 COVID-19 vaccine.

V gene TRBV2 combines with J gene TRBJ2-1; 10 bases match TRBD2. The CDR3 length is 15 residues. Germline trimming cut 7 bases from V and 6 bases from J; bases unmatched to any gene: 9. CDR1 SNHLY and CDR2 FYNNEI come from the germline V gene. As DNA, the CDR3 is TGTGCCAGCATTTGGACTAGCGGTGGGGTCAATGAGCAGTTCTTC. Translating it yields CASIWTSGGVNEQFF.

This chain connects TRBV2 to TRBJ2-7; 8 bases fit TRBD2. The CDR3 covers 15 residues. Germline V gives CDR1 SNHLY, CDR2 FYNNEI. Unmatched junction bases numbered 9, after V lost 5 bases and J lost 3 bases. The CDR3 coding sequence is TGTGCCAGCAGTTGGGAGCGGGAGCCCCACTACGAGCAGTACTTC. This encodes CASSWEREPHYEQYF.

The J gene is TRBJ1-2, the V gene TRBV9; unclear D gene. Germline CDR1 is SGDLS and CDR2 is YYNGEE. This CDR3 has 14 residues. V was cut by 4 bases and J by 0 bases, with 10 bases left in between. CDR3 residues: CASSPRTANYGYTF. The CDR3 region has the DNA TGTGCCAGCAGCCCCCGGACCGCTAACTATGGCTACACCTTC.

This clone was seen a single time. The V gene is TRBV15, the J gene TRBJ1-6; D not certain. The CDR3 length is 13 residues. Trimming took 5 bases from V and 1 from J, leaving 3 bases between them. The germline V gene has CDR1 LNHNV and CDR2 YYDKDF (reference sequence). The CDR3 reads CATSLSYNSPLHF. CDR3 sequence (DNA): TGTGCCACCAGCCTGTCCTATAATTCACCCCTCCACTTT.

The CDR3 DNA reads TGTGCCAGCTCACCTTCGTCGGCGGCAGATACGCAGTATTTT. Protein: CASSPSSAADTQYF. The V gene is TRBV18, the J gene TRBJ2-3; D unclear. Looked up from germline, CDR1 is KGHSH and CDR2 is LQKENI. The CDR3 runs to 14 residues. V was pared by 3 bases and J by 4 bases, with 11 bases between.